This T cell receptor (beta chain) comes out of a study of cytomegalovirus exposure and HLA in healthy donors. Of note for this clone: Its antigen is currently unknown.

The donors were part of the validation cohort of over a hundred subjects. That cohort was separate from the first cohort, which comprised 666 subjects. With V trimmed by 0 bases and J by 2 bases, 7 bases remained unmatched. The CDR3 runs 17 residues. Germline values: CDR1 LNHNV, CDR2 YYDKDF (reference sequence). Produced via immunoSEQ multiplex PCR; TCRdb's table is partial and in-frame only. Of about 160,000 clones in the sample, roughly 96% were seen once. General study results and limits: The study found most TCR sequences rare, yet found some public TCRs in many donors. Subsequent analysis showed first-cohort TCR clusters tending to co-occur in some 120 validation repertoires.

The clonotype was recovered from a woman aged 18-29 years in good health and CMV-seronegative. The chain has TRBV15 and TRBJ2-5; TRBD2 matches 9 bases. Sequenced: PBMCs. The CDR3 here is CATSRDVLAGPQETQYF. The CDR3 DNA sequence: TGTGCCACCAGCAGAGATGTCCTAGCGGGGCCTCAAGAGACCCAGTACTTC. Full variable domain (remainder filled in from reference TRBV15 and TRBJ2-5): DAMVIQNPRYQVTQFGKPVTLSCSQTLNHNVMYWYQQKSSQAPKLLFHYYDKDFNNEADTPDNFQSRRPNTSFCFLDIRSPGLGDTAMYLCATSRDVLAGPQETQYFGPGTRLLVL.